The next 8 T cell receptor beta chains were all read from a single sample in a study of T-cell memory formation after mild COVID-19. Using its own MiXCR run on the 5' RACE reads, TCRdb lists one record per CDR3 protein. The table has 180,000 or so distinct CDR3 sequences, 9.5% to 13% seen once. The source material was PBMCs or a T cell subset sorted from them (not recorded which). These receptors were obtained from a man younger than 35 who had mild COVID-19 (a few samples of this study predate the infection). Cell type and time point are not known.

This chain joins TRBV9 and TRBJ2-7; D remains ambiguous. The CDR3 contains 15 residues. Germline V gene lookup returns CDR1 SGDLS and CDR2 YYNGEE. Trimming pared 0 bases from V and 5 bases from J, leaving 15 bases between. CDR3: CASSVEGSRSNEQYF. CDR3 bases: TGTGCCAGCAGCGTAGAAGGTAGTAGATCTAACGAGCAGTACTTC.

This clonotype was picked up a small number of times. The V call is TRBV9, the J call TRBJ2-7, with a weak D call TRBD1 (6 bases). The CDR3 has 15 amino acids. Germline CDR1 and CDR2: SGDLS and YYNGEE. The ends were cut back, 0 bases at V and 5 bases at J, with 15 bases in the middle. CDR3 loop: CASSVGITGSHEQYF. For the CDR3, the DNA is TGTGCCAGCAGCGTAGGGATCACAGGGTCCCACGAGCAGTACTTC.

This clonotype was counted only a few times. V and J are TRBV28 and TRBJ1-1; D unresolved. Germline CDR1 is MDHEN and CDR2 is SYDVKM. CDR3 length: 15 amino acids. Trimming left V 4 bases short and J 3 bases short, with 15 bases between. The CDR3 is CASSYPGGADTEAFF. The CDR3 DNA follows: TGTGCCAGCAGTTACCCGGGTGGAGCTGACACTGAAGCTTTCTTT.

There are a few counts of this clonotype. The chain combines TRBV20-1 with TRBJ2-5; TRBD2 matches at 11 bases. The CDR3 has 13 amino acids. V trimming: 7 bases; J trimming: 4 bases; junction bases outside the gene matches: 5. Germline CDR1 is DFQATT and CDR2 is SNEGSKA (reference sequence). The CDR3 reads CSVNSGGAETQYF. CDR3 DNA sequence: TGCAGTGTAAATAGCGGGGGGGCAGAGACCCAGTACTTC.

The V call is TRBV2, the J call TRBJ1-4; D not resolved. CDR3 length: 14 residues. Germline CDR1 is SNHLY and CDR2 is FYNNEI. Trimming took off 8 bases at V and 8 bases at J, with 18 bases between the two ends. The CDR3 spells CASQRVRALEKLFF. DNA of the CDR3: TGTGCCAGCCAAAGGGTCCGGGCCTTAGAAAAACTGTTTTTT. Complete variable domain (other parts from reference TRBV2 and TRBJ1-4): EPEVTQTPSHQVTQMGQEVILRCVPISNHLYFYWYRQILGQKVEFLVSFYNNEISEKSEIFDDQFSVERPDGSNFTLKIRSTKLEDSAMYFCASQRVRALEKLFFGSGTQLSVL.

This clonotype was counted many times. The rearrangement links TRBV5-1 to TRBJ1-1; TRBD1 might be the D (6 bases). This CDR3 contains 13 residues. Trimming took 4 bases from V and 1 from J, leaving 8 bases between them. Germline CDR1 is SGHRS and CDR2 is YFSETQ. This CDR3 is CASSRTENTEAFF. DNA of the CDR3: TGCGCCAGCAGCCGGACAGAGAACACTGAAGCTTTCTTT.

The chain is built from TRBV12-3 or TRBV12-4 and TRBJ2-2; 8 nucleotides agree with TRBD2. With V trimmed by 4 bases and J by 5 bases, 9 bases remained unmatched. This CDR3 spans 16 amino acids. CDR3 nucleotide sequence: TGTGCCAGCAGTTCCCCGGGACTAGGGAGAACCGGGGAGCTGTTTTTT. Its translation: CASSSPGLGRTGELFF.

This clonotype was seen a handful of times. This chain joins TRBV6-1 and TRBJ1-2; D uncertain. Trimming removed 6 bases at V and 7 bases at J, with 18 bases between. Germline CDR1 MNHNS, CDR2 SASEGT. This CDR3 has 14 amino acids. The CDR3 reads CASREGHQSRGYTF. In DNA form, the CDR3 reads TGTGCCAGCAGGGAGGGTCACCAATCCCGTGGCTACACCTTC.